Sequencing of this T cell receptor beta chain was carried out in a study of cytomegalovirus exposure and HLA in healthy donors. This clone was counted between two and nine times. Its target is not known. The sample holds other DNA sequences that translate to the same CDR3. The length of the CDR3 is 14 residues. CDR1 and CDR2 from the germline V gene are SGHRS and YFSETQ. J gave up 0 bases and V 4 bases, and 3 bases lay outside the gene matches. Whole-study findings and limits: Per a later analysis, 15,000 to 20,000 TCR beta sequences showed association with HLA alleles at 0.05 false discovery rate.

Researchers ran the PCR with 60 Vbeta and 13 Jbeta primers. Assay used: immunoSEQ multiplex PCR; TCRdb lists only in-frame clones, some missing. Of around 150,000 clones in the sample, roughly 80% are singletons; the top ten hold roughly 3%. Material for sequencing was PBMCs. V is TRBV5-1 and J is TRBJ1-1; TRBD1 agrees at 7 bases. The sequence was collected from a middle-aged woman in good health and CMV-seronegative. The CDR3 region is CASSPDRVNTEAFF. The CDR3 DNA follows: TGCGCCAGCAGCCCAGACAGGGTGAACACTGAAGCTTTCTTT.